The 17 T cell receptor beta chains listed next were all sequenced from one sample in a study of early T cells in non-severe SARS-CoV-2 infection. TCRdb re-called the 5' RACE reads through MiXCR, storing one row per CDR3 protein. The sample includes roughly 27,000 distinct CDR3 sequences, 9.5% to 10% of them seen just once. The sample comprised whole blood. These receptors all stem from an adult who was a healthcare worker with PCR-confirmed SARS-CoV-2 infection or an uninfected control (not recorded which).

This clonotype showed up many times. The DNA for the CDR3 is TGTGCCAGCAGCTTATTGGGGGCGGGGAACACTGAAGCTTTCTTT. It encodes CASSLLGAGNTEAFF. The chain combines TRBV11-2 with TRBJ1-1, with D maybe TRBD1 (6 bases). Deletions cut 2 bases from V and 1 base from J, with 11 bases between. Germline V gene data show CDR1 as SGHAT and CDR2 as FQNNGV. The CDR3 runs 15 residues.

In nucleotides, the CDR3 is TGTGCCAGCAGTTCGGGGAGCGGGGTTTGGAACATTCAGTACTTC. Encoded protein: CASSSGSGVWNIQYF. The J gene is TRBJ2-4, the V gene TRBV6-6; 7 bases map to TRBD2. The CDR3 is 15 residues long. CDR1 MNHNY and CDR2 SVGAGI come from the germline V gene (reference sequence). V lost 4 bases, J lost 7 bases, and 10 bases stayed unmatched.

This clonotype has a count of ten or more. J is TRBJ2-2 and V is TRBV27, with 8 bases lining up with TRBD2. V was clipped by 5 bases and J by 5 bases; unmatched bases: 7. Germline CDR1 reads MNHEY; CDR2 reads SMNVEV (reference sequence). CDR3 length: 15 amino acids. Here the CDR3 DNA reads TGTGCCAGCAGTCTCAGCGGGGGTGGTACCGGGGAGCTGTTTTTT. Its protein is CASSLSGGGTGELFF.

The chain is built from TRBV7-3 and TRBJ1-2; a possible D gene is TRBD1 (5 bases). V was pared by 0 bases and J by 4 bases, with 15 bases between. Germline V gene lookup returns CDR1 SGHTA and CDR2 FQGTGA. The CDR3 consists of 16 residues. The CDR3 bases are TGTGCCAGCAGCTTAACACCTGGGGCAGGGTCCTATGGCTACACCTTC. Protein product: CASSLTPGAGSYGYTF.

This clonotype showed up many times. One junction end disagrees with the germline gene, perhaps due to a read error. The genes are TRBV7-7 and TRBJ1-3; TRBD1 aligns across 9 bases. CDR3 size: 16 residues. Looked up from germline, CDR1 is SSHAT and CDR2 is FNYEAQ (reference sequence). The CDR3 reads CASSPGQGWSGNTIYF. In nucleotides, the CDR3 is TGTGCTAGCAGTCCCGGACAGGGGTGGTCCGGAAACACCATATATTTT. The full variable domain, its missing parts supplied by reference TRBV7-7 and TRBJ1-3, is GAGVSQSPRYKVTKRGQDVTLRCDPISSHATLYWYQQALGQGPEFLTYFNYEAQPDKSGLPSDRFSAERPEGSISTLTIQRTEQRDSAMYRCASSPGQGWSGNTIYFGEGSWLTVV.

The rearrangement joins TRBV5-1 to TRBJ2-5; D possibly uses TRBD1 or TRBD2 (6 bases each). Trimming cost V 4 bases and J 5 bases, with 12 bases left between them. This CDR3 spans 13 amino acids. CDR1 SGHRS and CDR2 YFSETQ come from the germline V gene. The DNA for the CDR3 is TGCGCCAGCAGCCTCGGGGGCTCGGAGACCCAGTACTTC. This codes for CASSLGGSETQYF.

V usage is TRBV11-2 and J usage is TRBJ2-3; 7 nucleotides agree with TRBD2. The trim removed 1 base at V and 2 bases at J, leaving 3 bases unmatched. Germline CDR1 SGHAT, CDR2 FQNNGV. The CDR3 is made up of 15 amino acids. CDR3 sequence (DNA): TGTGCCAGCAGCTTAGCGGGGGGTTACACAGATACGCAGTATTTT. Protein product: CASSLAGGYTDTQYF. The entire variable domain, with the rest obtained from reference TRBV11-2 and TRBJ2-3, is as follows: EAGVAQSPRYKIIEKRQSVAFWCNPISGHATLYWYQQILGQGPKLLIQFQNNGVVDDSQLPKDRFSAERLKGVDSTLKIQPAKLEDSAVYLCASSLAGGYTDTQYFGPGTRLTVL.

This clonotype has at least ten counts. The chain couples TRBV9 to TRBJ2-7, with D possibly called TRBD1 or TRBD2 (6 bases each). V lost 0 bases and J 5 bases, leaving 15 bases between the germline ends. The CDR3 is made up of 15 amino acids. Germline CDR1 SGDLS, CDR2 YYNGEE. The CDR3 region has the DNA TGTGCCAGCAGCGTAGTAGGGGGGCCCCAGAACGAGCAGTACTTC. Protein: CASSVVGGPQNEQYF.

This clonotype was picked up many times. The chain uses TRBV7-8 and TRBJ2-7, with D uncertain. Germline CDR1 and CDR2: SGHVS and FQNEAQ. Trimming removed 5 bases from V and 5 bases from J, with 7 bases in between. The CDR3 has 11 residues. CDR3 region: CASSLQDEQYF. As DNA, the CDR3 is TGTGCCAGCAGCCTCCAGGACGAGCAGTACTTC.

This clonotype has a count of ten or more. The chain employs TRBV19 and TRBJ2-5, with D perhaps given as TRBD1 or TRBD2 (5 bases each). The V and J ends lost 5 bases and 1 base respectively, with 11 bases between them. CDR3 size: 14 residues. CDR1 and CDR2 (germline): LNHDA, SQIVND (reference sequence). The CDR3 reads CASSPGRFQETQYF. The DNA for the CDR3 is TGTGCCAGTAGTCCGGGACGTTTCCAAGAGACCCAGTACTTC.

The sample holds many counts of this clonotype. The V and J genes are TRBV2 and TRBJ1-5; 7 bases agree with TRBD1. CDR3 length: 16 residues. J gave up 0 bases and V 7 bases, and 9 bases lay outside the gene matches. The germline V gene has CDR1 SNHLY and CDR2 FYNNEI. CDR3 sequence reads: CASKETGPHSNQPQHF. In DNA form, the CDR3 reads TGTGCCAGCAAAGAGACAGGGCCTCATAGCAATCAGCCCCAGCATTTT.

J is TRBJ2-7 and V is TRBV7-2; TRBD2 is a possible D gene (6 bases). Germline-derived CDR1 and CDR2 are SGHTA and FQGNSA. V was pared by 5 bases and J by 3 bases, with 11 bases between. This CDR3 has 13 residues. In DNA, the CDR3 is TGTGCCAGCAGCCAGGGACTGGACTACGAGCAGTACTTC. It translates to CASSQGLDYEQYF.

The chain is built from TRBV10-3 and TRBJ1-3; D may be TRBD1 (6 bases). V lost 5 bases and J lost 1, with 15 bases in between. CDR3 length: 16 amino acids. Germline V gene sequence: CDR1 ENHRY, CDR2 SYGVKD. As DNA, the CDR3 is TGTGCCATCAGTCCTTCCCCCAGGGGTTCTGGAAACACCATATATTTT. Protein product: CAISPSPRGSGNTIYF.

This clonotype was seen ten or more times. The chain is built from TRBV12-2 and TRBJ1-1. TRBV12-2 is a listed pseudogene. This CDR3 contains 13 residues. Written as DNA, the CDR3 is TGTGCAAGTCGCTTAGCCGTAGAAGCTGAAGCTTTCTTT. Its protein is CASRLAVEAEAFF.

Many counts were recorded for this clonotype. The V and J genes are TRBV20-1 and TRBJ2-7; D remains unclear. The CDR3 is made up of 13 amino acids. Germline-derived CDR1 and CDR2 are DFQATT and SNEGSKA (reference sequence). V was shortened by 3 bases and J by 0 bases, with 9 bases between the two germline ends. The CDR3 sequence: CSASGWSSYEQYF. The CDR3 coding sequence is TGCAGTGCTAGTGGCTGGAGCTCCTACGAGCAGTACTTC.

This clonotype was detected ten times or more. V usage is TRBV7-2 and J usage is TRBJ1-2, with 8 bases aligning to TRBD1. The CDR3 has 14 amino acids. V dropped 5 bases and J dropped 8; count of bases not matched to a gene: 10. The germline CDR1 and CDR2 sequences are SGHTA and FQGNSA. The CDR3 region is CASSAGQGARGYTF. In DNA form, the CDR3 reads TGTGCCAGCAGCGCCGGGCAGGGGGCGCGGGGCTACACCTTC.

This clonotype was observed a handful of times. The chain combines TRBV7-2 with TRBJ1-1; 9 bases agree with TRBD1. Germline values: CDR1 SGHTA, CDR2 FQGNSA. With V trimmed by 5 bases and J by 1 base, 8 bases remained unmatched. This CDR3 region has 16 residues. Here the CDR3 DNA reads TGTGCCAGCAGCCCCAGGACAGGGGCGACGAACACTGAAGCTTTCTTT. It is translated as CASSPRTGATNTEAFF.